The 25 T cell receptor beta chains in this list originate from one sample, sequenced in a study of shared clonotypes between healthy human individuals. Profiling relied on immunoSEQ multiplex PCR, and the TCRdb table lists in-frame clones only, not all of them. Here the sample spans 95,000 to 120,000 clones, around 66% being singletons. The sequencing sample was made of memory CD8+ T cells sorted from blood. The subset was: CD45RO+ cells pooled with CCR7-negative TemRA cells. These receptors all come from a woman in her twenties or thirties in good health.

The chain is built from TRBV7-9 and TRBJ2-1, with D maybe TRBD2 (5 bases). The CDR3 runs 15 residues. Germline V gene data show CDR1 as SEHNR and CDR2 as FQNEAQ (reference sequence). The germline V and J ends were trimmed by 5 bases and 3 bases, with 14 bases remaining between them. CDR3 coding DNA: TGTGCCAGCAGCGTTTTCAGCGGTAGCTACAATGAGCAGTTCTTC. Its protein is CASSVFSGSYNEQFF.

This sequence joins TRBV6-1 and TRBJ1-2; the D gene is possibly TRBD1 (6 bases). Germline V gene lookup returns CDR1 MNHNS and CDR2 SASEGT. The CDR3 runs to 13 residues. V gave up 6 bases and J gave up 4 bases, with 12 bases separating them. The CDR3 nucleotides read TGTGCCAGCAGCGGTACAGGGTTCTATGGCTACACCTTC. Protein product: CASSGTGFYGYTF.

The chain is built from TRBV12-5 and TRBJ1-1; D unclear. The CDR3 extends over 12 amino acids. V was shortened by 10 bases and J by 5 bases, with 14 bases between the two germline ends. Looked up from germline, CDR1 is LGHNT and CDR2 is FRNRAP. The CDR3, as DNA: TGTGCTACCTCCTTTGAGAGGACTGAAGCTTTCTTT. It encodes CATSFERTEAFF.

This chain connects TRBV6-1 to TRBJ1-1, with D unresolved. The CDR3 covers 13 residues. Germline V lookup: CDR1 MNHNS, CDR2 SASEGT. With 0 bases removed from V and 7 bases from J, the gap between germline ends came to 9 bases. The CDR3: CASSEALGYEAFF. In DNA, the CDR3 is TGTGCCAGCAGTGAAGCGTTAGGATATGAAGCTTTCTTT.

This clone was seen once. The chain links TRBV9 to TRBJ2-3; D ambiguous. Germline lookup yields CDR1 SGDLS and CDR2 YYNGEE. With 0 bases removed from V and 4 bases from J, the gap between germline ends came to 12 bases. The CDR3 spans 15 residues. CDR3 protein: CASSVAGRPPDTQYF. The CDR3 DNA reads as TGTGCCAGCAGCGTAGCTGGCCGACCCCCAGATACGCAGTATTTT.

CDR3 sequence (DNA): TGTGCCAGTAGTGAACGGACAGGATCGAGCTCCTACGAGCAGTACTTC. Its protein product is CASSERTGSSSYEQYF. The genes are TRBV19 and TRBJ2-7, with 7 nucleotides matching TRBD1. CDR1 is LNHDA, CDR2 SQIVND, per germline (reference sequence). V dropped 5 bases and J dropped 0; count of bases not matched to a gene: 10. CDR3 size: 16 residues.

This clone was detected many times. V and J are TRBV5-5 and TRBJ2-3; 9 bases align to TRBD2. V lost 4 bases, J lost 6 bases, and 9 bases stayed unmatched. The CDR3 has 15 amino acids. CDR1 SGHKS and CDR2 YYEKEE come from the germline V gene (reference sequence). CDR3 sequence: CASSPQREARDTQYF. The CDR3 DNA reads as TGTGCCAGCAGCCCGCAGCGGGAGGCACGGGATACGCAGTATTTT.

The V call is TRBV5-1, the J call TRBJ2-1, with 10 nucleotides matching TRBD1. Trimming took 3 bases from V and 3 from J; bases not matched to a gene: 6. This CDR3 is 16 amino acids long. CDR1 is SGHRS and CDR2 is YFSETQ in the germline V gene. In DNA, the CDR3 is TGCGCCAGCAGCTGGGACAGGGGTCTGATCTACAATGAGCAGTTCTTC. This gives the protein CASSWDRGLIYNEQFF.

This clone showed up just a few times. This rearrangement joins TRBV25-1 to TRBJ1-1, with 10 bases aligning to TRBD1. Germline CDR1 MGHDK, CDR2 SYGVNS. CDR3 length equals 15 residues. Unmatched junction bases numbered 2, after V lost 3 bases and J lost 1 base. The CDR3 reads CASSDRTGGNTEAFF. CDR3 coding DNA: TGTGCCAGCAGTGATCGGACAGGGGGGAACACTGAAGCTTTCTTT.

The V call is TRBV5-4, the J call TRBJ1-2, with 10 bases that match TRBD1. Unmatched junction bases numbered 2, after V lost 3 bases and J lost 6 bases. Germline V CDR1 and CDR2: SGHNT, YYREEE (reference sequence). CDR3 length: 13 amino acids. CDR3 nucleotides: TGTGCCAGCAGCTCCGACAGGGGGCATGGCTACACCTTC. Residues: CASSSDRGHGYTF.

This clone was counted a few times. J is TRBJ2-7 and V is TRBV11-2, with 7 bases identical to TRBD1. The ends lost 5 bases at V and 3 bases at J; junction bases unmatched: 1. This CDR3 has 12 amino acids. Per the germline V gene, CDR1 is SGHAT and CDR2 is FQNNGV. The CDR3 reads CASSGQVYEQYF. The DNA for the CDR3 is TGTGCCAGCAGCGGACAGGTCTACGAGCAGTACTTC.

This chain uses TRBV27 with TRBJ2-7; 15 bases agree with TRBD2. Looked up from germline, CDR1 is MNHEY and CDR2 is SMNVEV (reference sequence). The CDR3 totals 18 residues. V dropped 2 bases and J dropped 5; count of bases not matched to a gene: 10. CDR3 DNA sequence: TGTGCCAGCAGTTTAAGATGGGGGACTAGCGGGAGGAGGGACGAGCAGTACTTC. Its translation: CASSLRWGTSGRRDEQYF.

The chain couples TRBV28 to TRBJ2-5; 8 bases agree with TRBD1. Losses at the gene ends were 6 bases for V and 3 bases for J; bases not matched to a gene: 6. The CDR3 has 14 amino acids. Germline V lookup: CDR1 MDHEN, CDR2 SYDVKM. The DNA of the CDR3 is TGTGCCAGCAGCACAGGGGGGACCGAAGAGACCCAGTACTTC. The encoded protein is CASSTGGTEETQYF.

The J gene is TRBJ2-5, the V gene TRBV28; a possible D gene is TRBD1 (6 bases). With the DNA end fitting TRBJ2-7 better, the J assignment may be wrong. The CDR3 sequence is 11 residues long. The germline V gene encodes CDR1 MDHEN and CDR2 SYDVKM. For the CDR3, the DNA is TGTGCCTGCAACAGGGAAGGCGAGCAGTACTTC. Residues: CACNREGEQYF.

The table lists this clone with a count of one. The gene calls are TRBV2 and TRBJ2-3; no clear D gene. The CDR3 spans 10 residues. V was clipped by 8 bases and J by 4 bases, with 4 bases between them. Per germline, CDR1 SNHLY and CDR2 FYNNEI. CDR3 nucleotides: TGTGCCAGCGGCTCAGATACGCAGTATTTT. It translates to CASGSDTQYF.

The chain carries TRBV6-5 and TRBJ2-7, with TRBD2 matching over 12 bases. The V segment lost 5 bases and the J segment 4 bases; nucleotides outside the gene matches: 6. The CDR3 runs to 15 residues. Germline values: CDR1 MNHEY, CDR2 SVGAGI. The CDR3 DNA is TGTGCCAGCAGTGTGACTAGCGGGGGACCTTACGAGCAGTACTTC. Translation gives CASSVTSGGPYEQYF.

CDR3 sequence: CASSAGLAGGYEQYF. The CDR3 DNA reads as TGTGCCAGCAGTGCGGGACTAGCGGGAGGCTACGAGCAGTACTTC. V usage is TRBV6-1 and J usage is TRBJ2-7; 15 nucleotides agree with TRBD2. The CDR3 is made up of 15 amino acids. The germline CDR1 and CDR2 sequences are MNHNS and SASEGT. The V and J ends lost 4 bases and 3 bases, in that order; junction bases with no gene match: 1.

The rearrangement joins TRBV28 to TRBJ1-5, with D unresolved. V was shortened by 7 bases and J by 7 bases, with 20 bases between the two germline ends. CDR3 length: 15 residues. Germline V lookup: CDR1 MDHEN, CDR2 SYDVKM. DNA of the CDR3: TGTGCCAGCATTTCCTCGGAAGGGTACGGGCAGCCCCAGCATTTT. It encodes CASISSEGYGQPQHF.

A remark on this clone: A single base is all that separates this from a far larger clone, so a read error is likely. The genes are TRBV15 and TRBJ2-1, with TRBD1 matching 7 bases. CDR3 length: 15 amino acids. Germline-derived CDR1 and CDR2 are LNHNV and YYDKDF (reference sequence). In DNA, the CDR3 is TGTGCCACCAACAGAGACCGACAGGGCGGAAATGAGCAGTTCTTC. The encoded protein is CATNRDRQGGNEQFF.

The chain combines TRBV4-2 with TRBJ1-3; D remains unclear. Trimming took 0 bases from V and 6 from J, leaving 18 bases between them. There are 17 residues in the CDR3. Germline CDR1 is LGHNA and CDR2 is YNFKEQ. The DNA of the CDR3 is TGTGCCAGCAGCCAAGATCTTTGGCAGGCAGCCGAAAACACCATATATTTT. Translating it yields CASSQDLWQAAENTIYF.

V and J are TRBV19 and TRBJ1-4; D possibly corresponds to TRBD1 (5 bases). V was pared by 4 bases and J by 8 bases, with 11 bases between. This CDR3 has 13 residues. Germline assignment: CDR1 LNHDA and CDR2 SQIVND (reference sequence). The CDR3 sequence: CASSTGRGEKLFF. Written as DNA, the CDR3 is TGTGCCAGTAGTACGGGACGGGGGGAAAAACTGTTTTTT.

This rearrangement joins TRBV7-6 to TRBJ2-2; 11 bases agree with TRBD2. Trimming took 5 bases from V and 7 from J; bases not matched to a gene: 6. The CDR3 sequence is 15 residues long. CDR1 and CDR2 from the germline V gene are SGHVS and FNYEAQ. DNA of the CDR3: TGTGCCAGCAGCCTTAGTGGACTAGCGGGCGGGGAGCTGTTTTTT. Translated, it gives CASSLSGLAGGELFF.

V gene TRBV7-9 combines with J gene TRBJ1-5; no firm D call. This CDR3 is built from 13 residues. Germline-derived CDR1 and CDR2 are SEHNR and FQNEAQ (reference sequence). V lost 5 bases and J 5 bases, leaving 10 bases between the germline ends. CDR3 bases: TGTGCCAGCAGCGTGGCGATTGATCAGCCCCAGCATTTT. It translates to CASSVAIDQPQHF.

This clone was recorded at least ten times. The CDR3 DNA reads TGTGCCAGCAGCTCCAGACTAGAAGGCTCCTACGAGCAGTACTTC. Its protein is CASSSRLEGSYEQYF. The chain has TRBV5-4 and TRBJ2-7; TRBD2 might be the D (6 bases). The germline V gene has CDR1 SGHNT and CDR2 YYREEE (reference sequence). This CDR3 comprises 15 residues. Trimming took 3 bases from V and 0 from J, leaving 13 bases between them.

The CDR3 here is CASSEAIGGNTEAFF. CDR3 DNA: TGTGCCAGCAGTGAAGCGATTGGGGGGAACACTGAAGCTTTCTTT. The genes are TRBV7-8 and TRBJ1-1; D might be TRBD1 (5 bases). Trimming pared 6 bases from V and 1 base from J, leaving 15 bases between. The CDR3 is 15 amino acids. Germline V gene sequence: CDR1 SGHVS, CDR2 FQNEAQ.